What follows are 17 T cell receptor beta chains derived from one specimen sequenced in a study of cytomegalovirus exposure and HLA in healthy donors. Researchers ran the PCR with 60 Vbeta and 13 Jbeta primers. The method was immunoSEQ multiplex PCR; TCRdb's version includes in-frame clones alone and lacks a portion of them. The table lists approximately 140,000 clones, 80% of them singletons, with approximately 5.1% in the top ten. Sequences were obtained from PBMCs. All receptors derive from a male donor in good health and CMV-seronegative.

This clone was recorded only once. The CDR3 coding sequence is TGTGCCAGCACACCACTGACAGAGAGAACTGAAGCTTTCTTT. This translates into CASTPLTERTEAFF. The V gene is TRBV6-5, the J gene TRBJ1-1; perhaps TRBD1 as D (5 bases). The CDR3 extends over 14 amino acids. Germline V gene sequence: CDR1 MNHEY, CDR2 SVGAGI. The V and J ends lost 7 bases and 5 bases respectively, with 17 bases between them.

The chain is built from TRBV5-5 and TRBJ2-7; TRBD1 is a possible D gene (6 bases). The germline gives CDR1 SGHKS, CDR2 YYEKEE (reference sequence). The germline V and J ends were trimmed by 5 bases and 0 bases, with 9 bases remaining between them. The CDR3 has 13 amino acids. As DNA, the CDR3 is TGTGCCAGCAGAACAGGGAGCTCCTACGAGCAGTACTTC. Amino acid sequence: CASRTGSSYEQYF.

CDR3 in amino acids: CASSYRDSVGHGELFF. The CDR3 DNA is TGTGCCAGCAGCTACCGGGACAGCGTCGGGCACGGGGAGCTGTTTTTT. The V gene is TRBV28, the J gene TRBJ2-2; 7 bases are a match to TRBD1. The V and J ends lost 6 bases and 7 bases, in that order; junction bases with no gene match: 14. CDR1 is MDHEN, CDR2 SYDVKM, per germline. CDR3 length: 16 residues.

Here the CDR3 reads CASSLSSYNEQFF. As DNA, the CDR3 is TGTGCCAGCAGCCTGAGCTCCTACAATGAGCAGTTCTTC. V usage is TRBV7-3 and J usage is TRBJ2-1; D is unresolved. Trimming cost V 5 bases and J 0 bases, with 5 bases left between them. The germline V gene encodes CDR1 SGHTA and CDR2 FQGTGA. The CDR3 extends over 13 amino acids.

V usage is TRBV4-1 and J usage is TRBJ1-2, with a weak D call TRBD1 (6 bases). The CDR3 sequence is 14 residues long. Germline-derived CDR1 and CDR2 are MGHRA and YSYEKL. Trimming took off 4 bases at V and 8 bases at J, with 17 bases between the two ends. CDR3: CASSPNRVSGGYTF. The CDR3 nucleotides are TGCGCCAGCAGCCCAAACAGGGTTTCGGGCGGCTACACCTTC.

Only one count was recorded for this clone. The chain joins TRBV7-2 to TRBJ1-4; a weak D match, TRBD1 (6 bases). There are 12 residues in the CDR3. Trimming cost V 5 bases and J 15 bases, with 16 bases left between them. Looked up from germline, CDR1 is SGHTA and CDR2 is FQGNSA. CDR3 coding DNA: TGTGCCAGCAGCCTGGGGGGGCGGCGAGTGTTTTTT. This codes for CASSLGGRRVFF.

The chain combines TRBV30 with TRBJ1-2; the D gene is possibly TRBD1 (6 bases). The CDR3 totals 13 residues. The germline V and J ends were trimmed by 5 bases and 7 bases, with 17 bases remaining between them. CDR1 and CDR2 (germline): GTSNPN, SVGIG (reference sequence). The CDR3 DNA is TGTGCCTGGCAACAGGGTCGACTGGGTGGCTACACCTTC. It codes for CAWQQGRLGGYTF.

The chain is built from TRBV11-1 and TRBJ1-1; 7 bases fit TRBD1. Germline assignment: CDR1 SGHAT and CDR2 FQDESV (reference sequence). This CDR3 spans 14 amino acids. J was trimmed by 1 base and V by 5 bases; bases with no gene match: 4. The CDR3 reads CASSRGTANTEAFF. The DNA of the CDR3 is TGTGCCAGCAGCCGTGGGACAGCGAACACTGAAGCTTTCTTT.

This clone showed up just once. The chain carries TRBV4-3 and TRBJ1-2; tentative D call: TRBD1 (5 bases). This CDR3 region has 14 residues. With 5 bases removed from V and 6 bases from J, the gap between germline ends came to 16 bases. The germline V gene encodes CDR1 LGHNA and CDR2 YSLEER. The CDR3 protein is CASSDPGGVNGYTF. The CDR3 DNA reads TGCGCCAGCAGCGATCCCGGGGGGGTGAATGGCTACACCTTC.

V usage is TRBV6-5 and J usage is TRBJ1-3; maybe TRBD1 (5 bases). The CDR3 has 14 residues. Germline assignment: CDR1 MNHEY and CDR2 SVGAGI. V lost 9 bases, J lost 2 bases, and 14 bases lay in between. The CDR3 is CASMVARAGNTIYF. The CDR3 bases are TGTGCCAGTATGGTCGCCAGGGCTGGAAACACCATATATTTT.

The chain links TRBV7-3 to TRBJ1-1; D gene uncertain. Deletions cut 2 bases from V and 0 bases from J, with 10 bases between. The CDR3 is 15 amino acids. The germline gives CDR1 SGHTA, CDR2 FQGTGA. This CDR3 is CASSLDGTMNTEAFF. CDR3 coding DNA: TGTGCCAGCAGCTTAGATGGCACTATGAACACTGAAGCTTTCTTT.

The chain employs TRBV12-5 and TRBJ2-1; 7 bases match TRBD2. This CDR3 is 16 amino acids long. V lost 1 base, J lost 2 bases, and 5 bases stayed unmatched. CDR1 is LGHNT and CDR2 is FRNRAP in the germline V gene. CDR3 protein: CASGLAPRGTYNEQFF. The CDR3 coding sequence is TGTGCTAGTGGTTTGGCCCCGCGGGGGACCTACAATGAGCAGTTCTTC.

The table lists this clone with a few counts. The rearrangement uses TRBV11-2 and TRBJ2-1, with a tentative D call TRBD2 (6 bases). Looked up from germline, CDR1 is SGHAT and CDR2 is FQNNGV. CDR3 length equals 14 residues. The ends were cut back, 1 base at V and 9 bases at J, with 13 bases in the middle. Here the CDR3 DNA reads TGTGCCAGCAGCTTAGTCGGCGGGGAAGGTGAGCAGTTCTTC. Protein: CASSLVGGEGEQFF.

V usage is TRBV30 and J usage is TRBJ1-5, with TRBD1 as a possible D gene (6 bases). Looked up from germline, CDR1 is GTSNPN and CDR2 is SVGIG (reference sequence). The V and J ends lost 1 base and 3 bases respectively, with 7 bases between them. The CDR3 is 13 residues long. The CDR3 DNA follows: TGTGCCTGGAGTGACAGGGACAATCAGCCCCAGCATTTT. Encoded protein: CAWSDRDNQPQHF.

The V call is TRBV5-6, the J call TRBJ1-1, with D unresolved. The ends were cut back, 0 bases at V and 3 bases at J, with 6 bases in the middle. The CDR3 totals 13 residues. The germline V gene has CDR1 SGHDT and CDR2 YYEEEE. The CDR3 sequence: CASSLVVDTEAFF. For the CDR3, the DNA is TGTGCCAGCAGCTTGGTAGTAGACACTGAAGCTTTCTTT.

The CDR3 loop reads CASSPYSDMMGEQFF. DNA of the CDR3: TGTGCCAGCAGTCCTTACTCCGACATGATGGGTGAGCAGTTCTTC. The chain combines TRBV6-5 with TRBJ2-7, with D unclear. The DNA end is a closer match to TRBJ2-1, so the J assignment may be wrong. The CDR3 loop spans 15 amino acids. In germline, CDR1 is MNHEY, CDR2 SVGAGI.

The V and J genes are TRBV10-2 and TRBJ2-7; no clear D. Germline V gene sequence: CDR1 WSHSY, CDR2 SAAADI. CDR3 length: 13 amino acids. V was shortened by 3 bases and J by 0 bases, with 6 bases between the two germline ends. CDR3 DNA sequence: TGCGCCAGCAGTGAATTCAGCTCCTACGAGCAGTACTTC. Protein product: CASSEFSSYEQYF.